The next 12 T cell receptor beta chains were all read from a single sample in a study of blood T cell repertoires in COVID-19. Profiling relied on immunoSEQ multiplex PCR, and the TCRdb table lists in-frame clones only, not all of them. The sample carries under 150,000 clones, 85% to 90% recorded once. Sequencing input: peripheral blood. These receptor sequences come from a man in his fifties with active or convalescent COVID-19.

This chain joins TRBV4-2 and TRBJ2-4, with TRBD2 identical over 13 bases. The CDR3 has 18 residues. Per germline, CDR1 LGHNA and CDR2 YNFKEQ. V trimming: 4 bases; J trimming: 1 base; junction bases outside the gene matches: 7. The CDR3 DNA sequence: TGTGCCAGCAGCCGGACTAGCGGGAGTGAGGCGGCCAAAAACATTCAGTACTTC. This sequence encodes CASSRTSGSEAAKNIQYF.

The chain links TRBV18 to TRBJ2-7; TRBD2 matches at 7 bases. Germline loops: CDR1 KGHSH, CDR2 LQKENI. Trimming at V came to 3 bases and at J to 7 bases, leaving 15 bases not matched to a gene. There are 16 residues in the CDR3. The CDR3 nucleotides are TGTGCCAGCTCACCTCAAGGCGGGAGAGCCCGGGGAGAGCAGTACTTC. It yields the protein CASSPQGGRARGEQYF.

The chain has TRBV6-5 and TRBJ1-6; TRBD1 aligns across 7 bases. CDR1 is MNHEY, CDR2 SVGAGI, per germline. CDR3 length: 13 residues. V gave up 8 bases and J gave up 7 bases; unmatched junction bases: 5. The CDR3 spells CASDDRANSPLHF. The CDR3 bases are TGTGCCAGCGATGACAGGGCGAATTCACCCCTCCACTTT.

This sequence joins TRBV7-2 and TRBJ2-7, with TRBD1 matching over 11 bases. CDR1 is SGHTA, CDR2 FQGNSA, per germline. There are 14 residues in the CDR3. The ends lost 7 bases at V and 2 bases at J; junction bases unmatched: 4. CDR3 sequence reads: CASTRTGGPYEQYF. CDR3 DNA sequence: TGTGCCAGCACCCGGACAGGGGGCCCCTACGAGCAGTACTTC. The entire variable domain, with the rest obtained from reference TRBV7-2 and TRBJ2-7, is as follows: GAGVSQSPSNKVTEKGKDVELRCDPISGHTALYWYRQSLGQGLEFLIYFQGNSAPDKSGLPSDRFSAERTGGSVSTLTIQRTQQEDSAVYLCASTRTGGPYEQYFGPGTRLTVT.

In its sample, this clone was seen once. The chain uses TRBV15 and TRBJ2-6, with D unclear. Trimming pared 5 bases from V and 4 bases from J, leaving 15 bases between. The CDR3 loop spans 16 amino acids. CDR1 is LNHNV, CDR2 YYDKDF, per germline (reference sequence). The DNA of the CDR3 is TGTGCCACCAGCGGATCCCGACTGTCGGGGGCCAACGTCCTGACTTTC. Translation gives CATSGSRLSGANVLTF.

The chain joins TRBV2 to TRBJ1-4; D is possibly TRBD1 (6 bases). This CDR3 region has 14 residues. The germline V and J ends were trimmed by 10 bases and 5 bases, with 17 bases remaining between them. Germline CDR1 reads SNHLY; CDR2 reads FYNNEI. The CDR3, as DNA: TGTGCCAACCGGAGAGGACAGATAAATGAAAAACTGTTTTTT. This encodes CANRRGQINEKLFF.

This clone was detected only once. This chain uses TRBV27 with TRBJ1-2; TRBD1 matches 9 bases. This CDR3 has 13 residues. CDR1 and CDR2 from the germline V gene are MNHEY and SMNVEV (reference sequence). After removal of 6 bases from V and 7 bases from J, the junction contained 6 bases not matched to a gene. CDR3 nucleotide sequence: TGTGCCAGCAGACGAACAGGGGGCGGTGGCTACACCTTC. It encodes CASRRTGGGGYTF.

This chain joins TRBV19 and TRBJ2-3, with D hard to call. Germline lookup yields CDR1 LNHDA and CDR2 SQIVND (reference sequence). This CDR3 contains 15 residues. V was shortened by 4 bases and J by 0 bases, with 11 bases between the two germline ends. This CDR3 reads CASSTPGISTDTQYF. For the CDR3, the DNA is TGTGCCAGTAGTACCCCCGGTATCAGCACAGATACGCAGTATTTT.

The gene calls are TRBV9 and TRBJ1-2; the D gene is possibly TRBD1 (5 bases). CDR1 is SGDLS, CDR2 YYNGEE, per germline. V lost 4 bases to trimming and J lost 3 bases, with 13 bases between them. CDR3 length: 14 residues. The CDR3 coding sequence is TGTGCCAGCAGCCAACCCGGGGGGTACTATGGCTACACCTTC. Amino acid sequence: CASSQPGGYYGYTF. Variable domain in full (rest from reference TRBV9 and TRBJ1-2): DSGVTQTPKHLITATGQRVTLRCSPRSGDLSVYWYQQSLDQGLQFLIQYYNGEERAKGNILERFSAQQFPDLHSELNLSSLELGDSALYFCASSQPGGYYGYTFGSGTRLTVV.

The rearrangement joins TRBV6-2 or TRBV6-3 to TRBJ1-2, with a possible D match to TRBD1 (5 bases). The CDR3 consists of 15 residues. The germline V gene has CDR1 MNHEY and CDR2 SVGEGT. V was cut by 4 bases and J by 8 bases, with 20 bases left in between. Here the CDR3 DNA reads TGTGCCAGCAGTTCCCCTGGGGCGGGGCAGTCCGGCTACACCTTC. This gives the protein CASSSPGAGQSGYTF.

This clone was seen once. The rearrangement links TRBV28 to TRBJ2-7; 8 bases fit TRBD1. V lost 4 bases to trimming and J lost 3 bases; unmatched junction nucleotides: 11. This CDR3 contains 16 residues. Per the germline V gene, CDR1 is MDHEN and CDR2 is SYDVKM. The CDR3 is CASSSADRASIYEQYF. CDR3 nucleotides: TGTGCCAGCAGTTCTGCGGACAGGGCTTCCATCTACGAGCAGTACTTC.

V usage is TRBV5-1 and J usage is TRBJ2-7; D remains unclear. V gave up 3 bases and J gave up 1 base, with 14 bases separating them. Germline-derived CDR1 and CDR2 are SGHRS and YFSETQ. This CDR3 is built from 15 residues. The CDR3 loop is CASSWVPGSSYEQYF. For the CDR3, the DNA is TGCGCCAGCAGCTGGGTCCCCGGGTCTTCCTACGAGCAGTACTTC.